This T cell receptor (beta chain) is drawn from a study of T cell repertoires in cytomegalovirus infection. V gave up 2 bases and J gave up 1 base, with 8 bases separating them. The CDR3 loop spans 15 amino acids. Germline CDR1 is SGHTA and CDR2 is FQGTGA. Study results and limitations: Based on cumulative public TCR beta family frequency, carriers of CMV plus the relevant HLA were identified.

TCRdb independently ran MiXCR on the reads; one entry per CDR3 protein. Of 150,000 to 200,000 distinct CDR3 sequences in the sample, 13% to 15% were seen once. This clonotype was counted at least ten times. Its antigen is not identified. The V and J genes are TRBV7-3 and TRBJ2-2, with D perhaps TRBD2 (6 bases). The sequenced sample was PBMCs. This sequence originates from a human donor in good health (CMV status not recorded). Some clones in this sample may be carry-over from other donors' samples. CDR3 protein: CASSLAGLNTGELFF. The CDR3 bases are TGTGCCAGCAGCTTAGCGGGACTGAACACCGGGGAGCTGTTTTTT.